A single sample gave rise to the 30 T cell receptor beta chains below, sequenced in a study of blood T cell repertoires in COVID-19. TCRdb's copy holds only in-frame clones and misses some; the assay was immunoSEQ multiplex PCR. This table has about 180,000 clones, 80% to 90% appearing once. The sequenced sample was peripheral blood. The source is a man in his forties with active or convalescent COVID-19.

The CDR3 sequence: CASSKPTVFEAFF. The CDR3 DNA is TGTGCCAGCAGCAAGCCGACAGTATTTGAAGCTTTCTTT. V usage is TRBV6-5 and J usage is TRBJ1-1, with TRBD1 as a possible D gene (5 bases). The CDR3 runs to 13 residues. The V and J ends lost 6 bases and 7 bases respectively, with 15 bases between them. CDR1 and CDR2 (germline): MNHEY, SVGAGI.

DNA of the CDR3: TGTGCCAGCAGTTACTCAGGGGCGAGCACTGAAGCTTTCTTT. This translates into CASSYSGASTEAFF. This chain joins TRBV6-5 and TRBJ1-1; perhaps TRBD1 as D (5 bases). This CDR3 comprises 14 residues. From germline, CDR1 is MNHEY and CDR2 SVGAGI. The V gene lost 0 bases and the J gene lost 4 bases, with 9 bases spanning the gap.

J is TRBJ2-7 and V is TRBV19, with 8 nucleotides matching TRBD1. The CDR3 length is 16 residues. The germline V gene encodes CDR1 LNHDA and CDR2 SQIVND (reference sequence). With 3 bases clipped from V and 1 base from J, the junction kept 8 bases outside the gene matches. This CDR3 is CASSIPTGADSYEQYF. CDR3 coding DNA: TGTGCCAGTAGTATTCCGACAGGGGCGGATTCCTACGAGCAGTACTTC.

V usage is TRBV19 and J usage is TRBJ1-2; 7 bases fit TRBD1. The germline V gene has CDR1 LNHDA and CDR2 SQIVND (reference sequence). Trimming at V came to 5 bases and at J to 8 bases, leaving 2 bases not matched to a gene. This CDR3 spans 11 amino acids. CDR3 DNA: TGTGCCAGTAGTTTGGACAGGGGCTACACCTTC. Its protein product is CASSLDRGYTF.

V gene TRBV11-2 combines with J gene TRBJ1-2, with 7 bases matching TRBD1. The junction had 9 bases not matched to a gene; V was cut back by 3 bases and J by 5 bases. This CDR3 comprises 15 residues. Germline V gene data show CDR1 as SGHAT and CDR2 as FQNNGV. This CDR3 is CASSLDRRVPYGYTF. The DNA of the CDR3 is TGTGCCAGCAGCTTGGACAGGCGCGTTCCTTATGGCTACACCTTC. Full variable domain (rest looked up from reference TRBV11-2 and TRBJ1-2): EAGVAQSPRYKIIEKRQSVAFWCNPISGHATLYWYQQILGQGPKLLIQFQNNGVVDDSQLPKDRFSAERLKGVDSTLKIQPAKLEDSAVYLCASSLDRRVPYGYTFGSGTRLTVV.

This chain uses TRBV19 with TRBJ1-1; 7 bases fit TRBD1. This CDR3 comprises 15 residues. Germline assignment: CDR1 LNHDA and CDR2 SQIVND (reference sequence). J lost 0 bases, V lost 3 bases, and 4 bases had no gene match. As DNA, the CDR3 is TGTGCCAGTAGTATGGGCGGGACAGTGAACACTGAAGCTTTCTTT. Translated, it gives CASSMGGTVNTEAFF.

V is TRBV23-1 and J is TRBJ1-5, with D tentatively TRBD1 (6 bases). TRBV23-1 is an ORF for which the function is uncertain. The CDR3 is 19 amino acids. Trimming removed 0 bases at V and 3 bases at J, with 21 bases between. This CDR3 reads CASSQSILRTAINNQPQHF. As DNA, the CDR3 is TGCGCCAGCAGTCAATCGATCCTCCGGACAGCGATAAACAATCAGCCCCAGCATTTT.

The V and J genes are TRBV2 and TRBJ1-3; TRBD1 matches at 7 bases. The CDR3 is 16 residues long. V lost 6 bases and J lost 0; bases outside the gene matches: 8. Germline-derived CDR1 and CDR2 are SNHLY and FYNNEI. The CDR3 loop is CASSYGQANSGNTIYF. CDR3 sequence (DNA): TGTGCCAGCAGCTACGGACAGGCGAACTCTGGAAACACCATATATTTT.

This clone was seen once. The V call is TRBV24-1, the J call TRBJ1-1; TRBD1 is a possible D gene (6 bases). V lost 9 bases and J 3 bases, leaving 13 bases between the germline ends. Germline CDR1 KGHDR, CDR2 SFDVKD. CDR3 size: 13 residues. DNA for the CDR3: TGTGCCACCTCACAGGGCAGGGACACTGAAGCTTTCTTT. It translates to CATSQGRDTEAFF.

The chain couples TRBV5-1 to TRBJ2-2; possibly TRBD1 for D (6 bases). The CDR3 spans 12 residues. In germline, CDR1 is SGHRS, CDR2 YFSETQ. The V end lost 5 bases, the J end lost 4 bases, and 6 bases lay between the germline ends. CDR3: CASRTGTGELFF. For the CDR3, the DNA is TGCGCCAGCAGGACAGGCACCGGGGAGCTGTTTTTT.

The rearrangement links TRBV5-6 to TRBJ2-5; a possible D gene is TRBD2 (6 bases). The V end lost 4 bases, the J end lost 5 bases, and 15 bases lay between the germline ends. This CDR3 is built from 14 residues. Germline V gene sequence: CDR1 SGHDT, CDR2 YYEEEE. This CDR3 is CASSRGTPGETQYF. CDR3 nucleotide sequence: TGTGCCAGCAGCCGGGGGACCCCTGGGGAGACCCAGTACTTC.

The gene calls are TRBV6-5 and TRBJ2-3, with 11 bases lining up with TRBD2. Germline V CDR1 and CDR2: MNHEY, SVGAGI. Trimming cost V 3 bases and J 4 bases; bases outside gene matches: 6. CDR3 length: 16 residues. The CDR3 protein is CASSYLSGGAADTQYF. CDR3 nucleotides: TGTGCCAGCAGTTATCTTAGCGGGGGGGCAGCAGATACGCAGTATTTT.

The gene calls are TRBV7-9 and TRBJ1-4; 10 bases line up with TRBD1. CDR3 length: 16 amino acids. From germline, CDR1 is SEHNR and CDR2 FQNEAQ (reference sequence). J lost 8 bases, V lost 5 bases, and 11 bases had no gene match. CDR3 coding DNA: TGTGCCAGCAGCAACTCGCGACAGGGGGCTATGGAAAAACTGTTTTTT. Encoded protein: CASSNSRQGAMEKLFF.

The chain's CDR3 is CASSLKGVGRGHEKLFF. The CDR3 DNA sequence: TGTGCCAGCAGCCTCAAGGGCGTCGGCAGGGGGCACGAAAAACTGTTTTTT. The rearrangement links TRBV5-4 to TRBJ1-4; 8 bases are shared with TRBD1. J gave up 8 bases and V 4 bases, and 16 bases lay outside the gene matches. Per germline, CDR1 SGHNT and CDR2 YYREEE (reference sequence). The CDR3 spans 17 residues.

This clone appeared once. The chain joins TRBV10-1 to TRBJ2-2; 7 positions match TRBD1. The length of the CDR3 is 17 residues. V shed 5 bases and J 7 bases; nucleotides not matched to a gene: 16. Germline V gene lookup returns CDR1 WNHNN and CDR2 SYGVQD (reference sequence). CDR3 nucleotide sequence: TGCGCCAGCAGTACCCCGACCGACAGGGTGGGGAGCGGGGAGCTGTTTTTT. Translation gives CASSTPTDRVGSGELFF.

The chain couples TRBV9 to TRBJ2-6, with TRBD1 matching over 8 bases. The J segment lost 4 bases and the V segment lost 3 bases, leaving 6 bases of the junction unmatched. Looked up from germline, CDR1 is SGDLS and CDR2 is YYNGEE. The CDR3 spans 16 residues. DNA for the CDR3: TGTGCCAGCAGCGCCGAGGACAGGGCGGGGGCCAACGTCCTGACTTTC. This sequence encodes CASSAEDRAGANVLTF.

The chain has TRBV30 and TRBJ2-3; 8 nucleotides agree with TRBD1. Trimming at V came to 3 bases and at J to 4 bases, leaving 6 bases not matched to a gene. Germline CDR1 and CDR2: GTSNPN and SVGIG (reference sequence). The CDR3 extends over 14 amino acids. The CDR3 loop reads CAWSGRGQADTQYF. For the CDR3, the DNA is TGTGCCTGGAGCGGCAGGGGGCAGGCAGATACGCAGTATTTT.

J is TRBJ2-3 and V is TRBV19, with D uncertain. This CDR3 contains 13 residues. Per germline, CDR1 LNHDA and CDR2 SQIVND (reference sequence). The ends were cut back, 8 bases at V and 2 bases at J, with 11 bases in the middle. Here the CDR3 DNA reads TGTGCCAGTCGGAAGCAGGTCACAGATACGCAGTATTTT. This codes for CASRKQVTDTQYF.

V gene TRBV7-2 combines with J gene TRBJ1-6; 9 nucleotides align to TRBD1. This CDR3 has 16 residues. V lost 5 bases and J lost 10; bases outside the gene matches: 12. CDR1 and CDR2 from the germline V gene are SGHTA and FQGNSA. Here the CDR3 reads CASSATGQGTGSPLHF. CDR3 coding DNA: TGTGCCAGCAGCGCGACCGGACAGGGGACGGGGTCACCCCTCCACTTT.

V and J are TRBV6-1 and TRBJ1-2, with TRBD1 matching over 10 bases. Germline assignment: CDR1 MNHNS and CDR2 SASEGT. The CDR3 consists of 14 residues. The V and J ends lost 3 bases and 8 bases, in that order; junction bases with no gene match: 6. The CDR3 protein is CASSDLGQGKGYTF. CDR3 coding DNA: TGTGCCAGCAGTGACCTGGGACAGGGGAAAGGCTACACCTTC.

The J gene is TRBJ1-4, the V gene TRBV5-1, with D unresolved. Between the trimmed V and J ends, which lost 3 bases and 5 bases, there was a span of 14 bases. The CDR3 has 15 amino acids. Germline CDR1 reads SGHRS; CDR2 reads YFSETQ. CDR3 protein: CASSSRGGPNEKLFF. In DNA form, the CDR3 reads TGCGCCAGCAGCTCACGGGGAGGGCCAAATGAAAAACTGTTTTTT.

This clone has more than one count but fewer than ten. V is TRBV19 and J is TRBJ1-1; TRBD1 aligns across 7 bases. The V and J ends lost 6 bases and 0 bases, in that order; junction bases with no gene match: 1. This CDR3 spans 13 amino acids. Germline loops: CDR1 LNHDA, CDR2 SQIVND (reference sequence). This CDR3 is CASRDRLNTEAFF. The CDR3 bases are TGTGCCAGTAGGGACAGGCTGAACACTGAAGCTTTCTTT.

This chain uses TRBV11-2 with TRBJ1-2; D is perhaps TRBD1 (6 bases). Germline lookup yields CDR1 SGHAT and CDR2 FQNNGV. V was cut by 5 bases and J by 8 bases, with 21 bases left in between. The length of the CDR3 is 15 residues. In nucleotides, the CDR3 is TGTGCCAGCAGCCCGCTTAGGGGGAGTATCGGCGGCTACACCTTC. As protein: CASSPLRGSIGGYTF.

CDR3 nucleotide sequence: TGCGCCAGCAGCCAAGACAGGGGCGTCTACGAGCAGTACTTC. Amino acids: CASSQDRGVYEQYF. The genes are TRBV4-3 and TRBJ2-7; tentative D call: TRBD1 (6 bases). The CDR3 sequence is 14 residues long. CDR1 and CDR2 (germline): LGHNA, YSLEER. Trimming stripped 0 bases from V and 3 bases from J, with 9 bases between.

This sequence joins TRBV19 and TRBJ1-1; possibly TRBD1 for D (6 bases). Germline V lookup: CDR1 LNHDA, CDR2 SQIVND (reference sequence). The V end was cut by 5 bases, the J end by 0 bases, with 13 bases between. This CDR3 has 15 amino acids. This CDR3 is CASSADYRVNTEAFF. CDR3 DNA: TGTGCCAGTAGTGCCGACTACAGGGTGAACACTGAAGCTTTCTTT.

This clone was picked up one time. The CDR3 spells CASSAGSAFSGNTIYF. The CDR3 nucleotides are TGTGCCAGCAGCGCCGGGTCCGCGTTCTCTGGAAACACCATATATTTT. This chain joins TRBV3-1 (or the pseudogene TRBV3-2) and TRBJ1-3; D unclear. V was cut by 5 bases and J by 0 bases, with 14 bases left in between. CDR1 and CDR2 from the germline V gene are LGHDT and YNNKEL (reference sequence). This CDR3 has 16 residues.

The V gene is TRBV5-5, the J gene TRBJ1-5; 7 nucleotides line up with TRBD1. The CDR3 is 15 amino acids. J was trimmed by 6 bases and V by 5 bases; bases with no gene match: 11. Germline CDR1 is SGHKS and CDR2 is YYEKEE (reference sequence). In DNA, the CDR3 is TGTGCCAGCAGTTTCCAGGGGGGAGGTGGTCAGCCCCAGCATTTT. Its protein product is CASSFQGGGGQPQHF.

CDR3 residues: CASSKLQENTEAFF. The CDR3 DNA reads TGTGCCAGCAGTAAACTACAGGAGAACACTGAAGCTTTCTTT. The chain is built from TRBV6-6 and TRBJ1-1; TRBD1 might be the D (5 bases). This CDR3 contains 14 residues. Germline V gene data show CDR1 as MNHNY and CDR2 as SVGAGI (reference sequence). V was pared by 5 bases and J by 1 base, with 11 bases between.

Here the CDR3 reads CASSQGTTSGGETQYF. The CDR3 DNA follows: TGTGCCAGCAGCCAAGGGACGACTAGCGGGGGAGAGACCCAGTACTTC. This chain joins TRBV3-1 (or the pseudogene TRBV3-2) and TRBJ2-5, with 12 bases that match TRBD2. Germline V CDR1 and CDR2: LGHDT, YNNKEL (reference sequence). J gave up 4 bases and V 1 base, and 4 bases lay outside the gene matches. This CDR3 has 16 amino acids.

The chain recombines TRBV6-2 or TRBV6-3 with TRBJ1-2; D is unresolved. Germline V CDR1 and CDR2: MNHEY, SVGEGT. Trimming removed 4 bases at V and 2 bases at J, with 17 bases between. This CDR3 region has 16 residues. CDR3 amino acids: CASSSFRSTNNYGYTF. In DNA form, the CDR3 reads TGTGCCAGCAGTTCTTTCCGATCGACTAACAACTATGGCTACACCTTC.